This T cell receptor beta chain stems from a study of T cell responses to AZD1222 COVID-19 vaccine. Here immunoSEQ multiplex PCR was the method, and the copy in TCRdb shows in-frame clones only, minus some. The sample holds fewer than 150,000 clones, just over 90% seen once. Worth noting for this clone: Its matching antigen is unknown.

Study-wide findings and caveats: At study baseline, merely several AZD1222 recipients were seropositive. Dominant CD4 TCR responses targeted spike regions 160-218 and 743-854. White British people made up most donors, females outnumbered males, and clonal diversity was possibly underestimated. Variant regions that are unmutated are reportedly the target of nearly half of spike-specific TCRs.

Sample: peripheral blood, taken on day 0 of AZD1222 vaccination. The sequence was collected from an adult in good health.

CDR3 sequence (DNA): TGCGCCAGCAGCCAAACGGGACTAGCGGGGACCTACGAGCAGTACTTC. This encodes CASSQTGLAGTYEQYF. J is TRBJ2-7 and V is TRBV4-1, with 13 bases aligning to TRBD2. J was trimmed by 2 bases and V by 2 bases; bases with no gene match: 3. Germline values: CDR1 MGHRA, CDR2 YSYEKL. This CDR3 is built from 16 residues.